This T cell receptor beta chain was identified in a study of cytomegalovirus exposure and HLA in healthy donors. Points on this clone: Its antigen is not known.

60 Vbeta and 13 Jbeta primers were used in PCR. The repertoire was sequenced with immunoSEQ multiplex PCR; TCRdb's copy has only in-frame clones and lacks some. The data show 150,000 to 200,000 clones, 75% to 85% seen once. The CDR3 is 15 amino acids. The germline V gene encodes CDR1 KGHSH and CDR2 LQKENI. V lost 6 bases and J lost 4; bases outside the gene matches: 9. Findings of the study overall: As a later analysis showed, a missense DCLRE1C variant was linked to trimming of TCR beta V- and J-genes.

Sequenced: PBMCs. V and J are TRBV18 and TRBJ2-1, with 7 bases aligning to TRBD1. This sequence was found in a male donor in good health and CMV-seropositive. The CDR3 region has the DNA TGTGCCAGCTCCTTCGGGACAGTTGGGTACAATGAGCAGTTCTTC. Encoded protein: CASSFGTVGYNEQFF.